Presented here are 31 T cell receptor beta chains from one specimen sequenced in a study of T-cell memory formation after mild COVID-19. TCRdb passed the 5' RACE reads through MiXCR, listing each CDR3 protein once. This sample has about 430,000 distinct CDR3 sequences, with under 20% found just once. Sequenced input: PBMCs or a T cell subset sorted from them (not recorded which). These receptors were obtained from a man aged 18 to 35 who had mild COVID-19 (a few samples of this study predate the infection). Cell type and time point are not known.

This clonotype was seen a few times. The chain couples TRBV7-9 to TRBJ2-7; D is perhaps TRBD1 (6 bases). The CDR3 spans 12 residues. Per germline, CDR1 SEHNR and CDR2 FQNEAQ (reference sequence). V lost 5 bases, J lost 6 bases, and 11 bases lay in between. CDR3 sequence reads: CASSLTGGEQYV. CDR3 DNA sequence: TGTGCCAGCAGCCTGACAGGAGGCGAGCAGTACGTC.

This chain joins TRBV29-1 and TRBJ2-3; D unclear. V was clipped by 3 bases and J by 2 bases, with 12 bases between them. This CDR3 is 14 amino acids long. Per germline, CDR1 SQVTM and CDR2 ANQGSEA. The CDR3 nucleotides are TGCAGCGTTGATATTGGTGTGGCCACAGATACGCAGTATTTT. Translation: CSVDIGVATDTQYF.

This chain links TRBV7-9 with TRBJ2-4; possibly TRBD1 for D (6 bases). Germline V gene data show CDR1 as SEHNR and CDR2 as FQNEAQ (reference sequence). The CDR3 covers 18 residues. The V end was cut by 4 bases, the J end by 1 base, with 20 bases between. The CDR3 region has the DNA TGTGCCAGCAGCTCGAACCCACCAGGGGTTGGGGCCAAAAACATTCAGTACTTC. It specifies CASSSNPPGVGAKNIQYF.

This clonotype was counted only a few times. This chain uses TRBV5-6 with TRBJ1-2; D is possibly TRBD1 (5 bases). The ends were cut back, 4 bases at V and 4 bases at J, with 11 bases in the middle. CDR3 length equals 13 residues. Germline V lookup: CDR1 SGHDT, CDR2 YYEEEE. The CDR3 DNA sequence: TGTGCCAGCAGCCCGGGACGGGCCTATGGCTACACCTTC. Its translation: CASSPGRAYGYTF.

This clonotype was counted only a few times. The chain has TRBV12-3 or TRBV12-4 and TRBJ1-1; possible D gene TRBD1, 5 bases. V was pared by 7 bases and J by 3 bases, with 12 bases between. The CDR3 extends over 13 amino acids. CDR3: CASTFTRDTEAFF. The CDR3 nucleotides are TGTGCCAGCACCTTTACCAGGGACACTGAAGCTTTCTTT.

The gene calls are TRBV5-1 and TRBJ2-7; 7 bases agree with TRBD2. V lost 0 bases to trimming and J lost 2 bases; unmatched junction nucleotides: 2. Germline CDR1 is SGHRS and CDR2 is YFSETQ. The CDR3 contains 14 residues. CDR3 DNA sequence: TGCGCCAGCAGCTTGGGGGGACTAACCTACGAGCAGTACTTC. Amino acid sequence: CASSLGGLTYEQYF.

V is TRBV2 and J is TRBJ2-7; D ambiguous. The V gene's germline CDR1 is SNHLY and CDR2 FYNNEI. V shed 7 bases and J shed 3 bases, with 7 bases lying between them. The CDR3 is 11 amino acids. The CDR3 nucleotides are TGTGCCAGCATGTACAGCTACGAGCAGTACGTC. It codes for CASMYSYEQYV.

This clonotype has a handful of counts. The chain combines TRBV5-1 with TRBJ1-3; TRBD1 is a possible D gene (6 bases). Trimming took 3 bases from V and 2 from J, leaving 9 bases between them. CDR3 length: 14 residues. Germline lookup yields CDR1 SGHRS and CDR2 YFSETQ. The CDR3: CASSSEGAGNTIYF. CDR3 bases: TGCGCCAGCAGCTCCGAGGGGGCTGGAAACACCATATATTTT.

This clonotype was picked up a small number of times. The rearrangement uses TRBV12-3 or TRBV12-4 and TRBJ2-3; TRBD2 matches 8 bases. V gave up 4 bases and J gave up 4 bases; unmatched junction bases: 7. CDR3 size: 15 residues. CDR3 residues: CASSYPGGPADTQYF. The CDR3 bases are TGTGCCAGCAGTTACCCGGGGGGGCCGGCAGATACGCAGTATTTT.

The chain has TRBV2 and TRBJ2-5; no firm D call. V dropped 8 bases and J dropped 1 base, with 11 bases sitting between them. The CDR3 is 13 residues long. CDR1 is SNHLY, CDR2 FYNNEI, per germline. CDR3 nucleotides: TGTGCCAGCCCCAATGGATTCCAAGAGACCCAGTACTTC. It codes for CASPNGFQETQYF.

The CDR3 DNA reads as TGTGCCAGCACCCTAGCGGGGGGGGACAATGAGCAGTTCTTC. Translated: CASTLAGGDNEQFF. The V gene is TRBV7-6, the J gene TRBJ2-1, with 12 bases lining up with TRBD2. The CDR3 sequence is 14 residues long. V gave up 7 bases and J gave up 5 bases; unmatched junction bases: 3. Germline V lookup: CDR1 SGHVS, CDR2 FNYEAQ.

V and J are TRBV3-1 and TRBJ2-3; the D gene is possibly TRBD2 (5 bases). V lost 0 bases, J lost 4 bases, and 14 bases lay in between. CDR1 and CDR2 (germline): LGHDT, YNNKEL (reference sequence). The CDR3 runs to 16 residues. The DNA for the CDR3 is TGTGCCAGCAGCCAAGAGGACGCCCGGGGTCCAGATACGCAGTATTTT. Its translation is CASSQEDARGPDTQYF.

The chain links TRBV20-1 to TRBJ1-5, with unresolved D. Trimming removed 4 bases from V and 0 bases from J, with 10 bases in between. The CDR3 is made up of 14 amino acids. Germline V gives CDR1 DFQATT, CDR2 SNEGSKA (reference sequence). CDR3 in amino acids: CSAMGSYSNQPQHF. CDR3 in DNA: TGCAGTGCTATGGGGAGTTATAGCAATCAGCCCCAGCATTTT.

The sample holds a few counts of this clonotype. The chain is built from TRBV27 and TRBJ1-1; the D gene is possibly TRBD1 (6 bases). V lost 5 bases, J lost 3 bases, and 13 bases lay in between. The CDR3 spans 14 residues. Per germline, CDR1 MNHEY and CDR2 SMNVEV (reference sequence). The CDR3 is CASSARGSDTEAFF. The CDR3 bases are TGTGCCAGCAGTGCCAGGGGCAGCGACACTGAAGCTTTCTTT.

The V call is TRBV7-9, the J call TRBJ2-1; the D gene could be TRBD1 or TRBD2 (6 bases each). Trimming shortened V by 3 bases and J by 8 bases, and 14 bases separated the two germline ends. Germline CDR1 reads SEHNR; CDR2 reads FQNEAQ (reference sequence). The CDR3 length is 14 residues. The CDR3 bases are TGTGCCAGCAGCTTTGAGAGGGGGAGGTATGAGCAGTTCTTC. It yields the protein CASSFERGRYEQFF. Full variable domain (remainder filled in from reference TRBV7-9 and TRBJ2-1): DTGVSQNPRHKITKRGQNVTFRCDPISEHNRLYWYRQTLGQGPEFLTYFQNEAQLEKSRLLSDRFSAERPKGSFSTLEIQRTEQGDSAMYLCASSFERGRYEQFFGPGTRLTVL.

This clonotype came up a few times. CDR3 DNA sequence: TGCGCCAGCAGCTTGGCCAGGGATGAGCAGTTCTTC. Residues: CASSLARDEQFF. This chain links TRBV5-1 with TRBJ2-1; perhaps TRBD1 as D (5 bases). This CDR3 has 12 amino acids. The V end lost 0 bases, the J end lost 8 bases, and 6 bases lay between the germline ends. Germline V gene data show CDR1 as SGHRS and CDR2 as YFSETQ.

Many counts were recorded for this clonotype. CDR3 loop: CASSPGGFGQPQHF. The DNA for the CDR3 is TGTGCCAGCAGCCCGGGGGGGTTTGGGCAGCCCCAGCATTTT. V is TRBV7-9 and J is TRBJ1-5; perhaps TRBD1 as D (5 bases). V was cut by 5 bases and J by 7 bases, with 15 bases left in between. Germline CDR1 is SEHNR and CDR2 is FQNEAQ (reference sequence). The CDR3 has 14 residues.

CDR3 nucleotides: TGCAGTGCTCAGGGGCCGGAGACCCAGTACTTC. Amino acids: CSAQGPETQYF. The chain recombines TRBV20-1 with TRBJ2-5; D is perhaps TRBD1 (6 bases). The CDR3 totals 11 residues. V was shortened by 5 bases and J by 5 bases, with 9 bases between the two germline ends. The V gene's germline CDR1 is DFQATT and CDR2 SNEGSKA (reference sequence).

This clonotype was picked up a small number of times. The chain combines TRBV7-2 with TRBJ2-1, with TRBD2 matching 10 bases. CDR3 size: 16 residues. V dropped 5 bases and J dropped 5; count of bases not matched to a gene: 9. Germline loops: CDR1 SGHTA, CDR2 FQGNSA. The CDR3 loop is CASSNGLAGVHNEQFF. CDR3 DNA sequence: TGTGCCAGCAGCAACGGGCTAGCGGGGGTTCACAATGAGCAGTTCTTC.

This clonotype was counted only a few times. The chain recombines TRBV30 with TRBJ2-2; a possible D gene is TRBD1 (6 bases). Trimming stripped 5 bases from V and 4 bases from J, with 11 bases between. The CDR3 covers 13 residues. In germline, CDR1 is GTSNPN, CDR2 SVGIG (reference sequence). DNA for the CDR3: TGTGCCTGGTCCCCACAGGGCACCGGGGAGCTGTTTTTT. It yields the protein CAWSPQGTGELFF.

The rearrangement uses TRBV20-1 and TRBJ1-1; TRBD1 aligns across 8 bases. CDR1 DFQATT and CDR2 SNEGSKA come from the germline V gene (reference sequence). The V segment lost 7 bases and the J segment 4 bases; nucleotides outside the gene matches: 20. CDR3 length equals 17 residues. The CDR3 is CSGFKARQGWVGTEAFF. The CDR3 DNA reads TGCAGTGGGTTCAAAGCGAGACAGGGGTGGGTTGGCACTGAAGCTTTCTTT.

The chain carries TRBV28 and TRBJ2-5; unclear D gene. The germline V gene encodes CDR1 MDHEN and CDR2 SYDVKM. Between the trimmed V and J ends, which lost 6 bases and 0 bases, there was a span of 5 bases. This CDR3 contains 12 residues. CDR3 DNA sequence: TGTGCCAGCAGGAATCACCAAGAGACCCAGTACTTC. Its translation: CASRNHQETQYF.

This chain connects TRBV4-2 to TRBJ1-2, with a possible D match to TRBD1 (5 bases). Per the germline V gene, CDR1 is LGHNA and CDR2 is YNFKEQ. The CDR3 is 17 amino acids. The V end was cut by 1 base, the J end by 1 base, with 16 bases between. The CDR3 spells CASSQVFQGRRNYGYTF. The CDR3 nucleotides are TGTGCCAGCAGCCAAGTCTTTCAGGGTAGACGTAACTATGGCTACACCTTC.

The chain employs TRBV7-2 and TRBJ2-4; possible D gene TRBD1, 6 bases. V shed 5 bases and J shed 7 bases, with 12 bases lying between them. The germline V gene has CDR1 SGHTA and CDR2 FQGNSA. The CDR3 covers 13 residues. CDR3 coding DNA: TGTGCCAGCAGCCCGCACCAGGGGAACATTCAGTACTTC. Protein product: CASSPHQGNIQYF.

The rearrangement uses TRBV18 and TRBJ1-1; TRBD1 might be the D (5 bases). This CDR3 is built from 14 residues. V was trimmed by 5 bases and J by 0 bases, leaving 10 bases between them. CDR1 is KGHSH and CDR2 is LQKENI in the germline V gene. The CDR3 here is CASSMRQMNTEAFF. The CDR3, as DNA: TGTGCCAGCTCAATGCGACAGATGAACACTGAAGCTTTCTTT.

This clonotype was seen at least ten times. The chain employs TRBV7-2 and TRBJ2-3; the D is unclear. The ends were cut back, 3 bases at V and 2 bases at J, with 6 bases in the middle. Germline CDR1 is SGHTA and CDR2 is FQGNSA. This CDR3 comprises 13 residues. CDR3 sequence (DNA): TGTGCCAGCAGCTTTACAGACACAGATACGCAGTATTTT. It specifies CASSFTDTDTQYF. Supplemented by reference TRBV7-2 and TRBJ2-3, the full variable domain reads GAGVSQSPSNKVTEKGKDVELRCDPISGHTALYWYRQSLGQGLEFLIYFQGNSAPDKSGLPSDRFSAERTGGSVSTLTIQRTQQEDSAVYLCASSFTDTDTQYFGPGTRLTVL.

The V and J genes are TRBV18 and TRBJ1-1; 9 nucleotides match TRBD1. The V gene's germline CDR1 is KGHSH and CDR2 LQKENI. This CDR3 region has 13 residues. Trimming at V came to 2 bases and at J to 7 bases, leaving 2 bases not matched to a gene. The CDR3, as DNA: TGTGCCAGCTCACCAGGGACAGGGAATGAAGCTTTCTTT. Residues: CASSPGTGNEAFF.

The rearrangement joins TRBV4-2 to TRBJ2-3; 8 nucleotides agree with TRBD2. After removal of 1 base from V and 2 bases from J, the junction contained 11 bases not matched to a gene. This CDR3 is built from 18 residues. Per the germline V gene, CDR1 is LGHNA and CDR2 is YNFKEQ. The CDR3 region is CASSQGGWLAGSTDTQYF. CDR3 in DNA: TGTGCCAGCAGCCAAGGCGGTTGGCTAGCGGGTTCCACAGATACGCAGTATTTT.

CDR3 amino acids: CASRRDRESSNTEAFF. Here the CDR3 DNA reads TGCGCCAGCAGGCGGGACAGGGAAAGCTCTAACACTGAAGCTTTCTTT. This sequence joins TRBV5-1 and TRBJ1-1, with 9 positions matching TRBD1. The CDR3 extends over 16 amino acids. Trimming took 5 bases from V and 2 from J; bases not matched to a gene: 10. Germline CDR1 and CDR2: SGHRS and YFSETQ.

This clonotype has more than one count but fewer than ten. The CDR3 here is CAVAGGTQYF. Written as DNA, the CDR3 is TGTGCAGTGGCGGGAGGTACGCAGTATTTT. V usage is TRBV7-9 and J usage is TRBJ2-3; 8 positions agree with TRBD2. The CDR3 is 10 residues long. CDR1 and CDR2 (germline): SEHNR, FQNEAQ (reference sequence).

The chain couples TRBV7-2 to TRBJ1-6; 7 bases are a match to TRBD1. The CDR3 is 16 amino acids. The V gene's germline CDR1 is SGHTA and CDR2 FQGNSA. The trim removed 7 bases at V and 9 bases at J, leaving 15 bases unmatched. In nucleotides, the CDR3 is TGTGCCAGCAAGACGAGCTGGGGACAGCTGGGTTCACCCCTCCACTTT. Its translation: CASKTSWGQLGSPLHF.